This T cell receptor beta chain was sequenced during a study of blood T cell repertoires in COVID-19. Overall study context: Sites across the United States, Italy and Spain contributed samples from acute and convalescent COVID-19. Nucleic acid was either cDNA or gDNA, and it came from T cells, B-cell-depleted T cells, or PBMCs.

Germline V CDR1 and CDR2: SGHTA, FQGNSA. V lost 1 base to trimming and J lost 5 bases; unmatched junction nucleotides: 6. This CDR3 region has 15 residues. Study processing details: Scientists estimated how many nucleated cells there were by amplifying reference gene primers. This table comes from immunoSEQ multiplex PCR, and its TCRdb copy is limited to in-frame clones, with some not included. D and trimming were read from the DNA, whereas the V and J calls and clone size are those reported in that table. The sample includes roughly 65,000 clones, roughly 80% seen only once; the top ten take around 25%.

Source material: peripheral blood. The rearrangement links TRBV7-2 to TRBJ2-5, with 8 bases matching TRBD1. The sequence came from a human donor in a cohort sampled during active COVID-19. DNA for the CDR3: TGTGCCAGCAGCTTAGGGGACAGGTGGAGGGAGACCCAGTACTTC. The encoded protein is CASSLGDRWRETQYF.